This T cell receptor (beta chain) was identified during a study of blood T cell repertoires in COVID-19. Background on the study: Acute and convalescent COVID-19 samples came from the United States, Italy and Spain. PBMCs, B-cell-depleted T cells, or T cells provided the cDNA or gDNA that made up the material.

Germline assignment: CDR1 MNHEY and CDR2 SMNVEV (reference sequence). V shed 1 base and J 4 bases; nucleotides not matched to a gene: 4. The CDR3 runs 15 residues. How the authors handled the data: Reference gene primers were amplified, and this amplification served to estimate nucleated cell counts. Some clones are missing from TCRdb's copy, which holds only in-frame ones; the method was immunoSEQ multiplex PCR. The V and J calls and clone size come from that table; D and trimming were worked out from the DNA. This sample carries around 270,000 clones, 75% to 95% of them seen once, and the ten largest clones take approximately 2.5%.

The sequenced sample consisted of peripheral blood. The chain is built from TRBV27 and TRBJ2-5; 9 bases map to TRBD2. The receptor's source is a person under 35 with COVID-19, enrolled during active disease. The CDR3 DNA sequence: TGTGCCAGCAGTTTATTGGCGGGAGGGGCAGAGACCCAGTACTTC. Amino acids: CASSLLAGGAETQYF.